Here is one TCR beta chain with its context. The data are from a study of blood T cell repertoires in COVID-19. In the source study's methods: Counts of nucleated cells, estimated from reference gene primer amplification, were obtained. Produced via immunoSEQ multiplex PCR; TCRdb's table is partial and in-frame only. The V and J calls and clone size are taken from that table; D and trimming were inferred from the DNA. The sample holds roughly 230,000 clones, around four fifths seen once. Germline CDR1 reads MGHRA; CDR2 reads YSYEKL. The V and J ends lost 2 bases and 3 bases, in that order; junction bases with no gene match: 5. This CDR3 comprises 16 residues.

Sequenced material: peripheral blood. This chain links TRBV4-1 with TRBJ2-2; 8 bases align to TRBD2. This clonotype was obtained from a woman aged 55-75 years with active or convalescent COVID-19. The DNA for the CDR3 is TGCGCCAGCAGCCAAAAACCGGGACTAGACACCGGGGAGCTGTTTTTT. Protein: CASSQKPGLDTGELFF.